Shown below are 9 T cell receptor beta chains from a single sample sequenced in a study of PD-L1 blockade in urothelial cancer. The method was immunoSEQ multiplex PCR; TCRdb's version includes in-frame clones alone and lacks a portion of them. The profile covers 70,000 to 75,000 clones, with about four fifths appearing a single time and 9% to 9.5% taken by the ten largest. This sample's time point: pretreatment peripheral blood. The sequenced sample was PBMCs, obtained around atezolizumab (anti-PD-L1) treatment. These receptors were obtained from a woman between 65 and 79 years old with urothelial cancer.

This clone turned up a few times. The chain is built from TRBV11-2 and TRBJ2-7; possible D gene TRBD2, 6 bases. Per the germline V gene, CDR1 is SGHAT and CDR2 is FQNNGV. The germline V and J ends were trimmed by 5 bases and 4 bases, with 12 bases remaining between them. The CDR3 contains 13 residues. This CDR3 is CASSQPGVYEQYF. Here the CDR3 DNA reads TGTGCCAGCAGCCAACCGGGGGTTTACGAGCAGTACTTC.

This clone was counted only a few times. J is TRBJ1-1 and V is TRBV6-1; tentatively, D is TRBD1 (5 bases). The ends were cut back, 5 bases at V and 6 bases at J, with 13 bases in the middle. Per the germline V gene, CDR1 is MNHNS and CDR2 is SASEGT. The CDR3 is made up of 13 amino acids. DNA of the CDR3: TGTGCCAGCAGTCAGCGACCGGGGGCTGAAGCTTTCTTT. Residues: CASSQRPGAEAFF.

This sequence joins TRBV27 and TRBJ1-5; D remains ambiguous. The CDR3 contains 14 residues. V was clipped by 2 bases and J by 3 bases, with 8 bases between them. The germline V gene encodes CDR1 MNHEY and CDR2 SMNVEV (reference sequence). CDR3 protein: CASSLNRVNQPQHF. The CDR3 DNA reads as TGTGCCAGCAGTTTAAACAGAGTCAATCAGCCCCAGCATTTT.

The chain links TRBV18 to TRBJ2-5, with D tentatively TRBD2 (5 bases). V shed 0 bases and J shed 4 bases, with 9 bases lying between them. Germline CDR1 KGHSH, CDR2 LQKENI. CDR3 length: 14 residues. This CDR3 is CASSPPNEGETQYF. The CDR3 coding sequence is TGTGCCAGCTCACCACCAAACGAGGGAGAGACCCAGTACTTC. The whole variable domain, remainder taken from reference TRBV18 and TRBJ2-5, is NAGVMQNPRHLVRRRGQEARLRCSPMKGHSHVYWYRQLPEEGLKFMVYLQKENIIDESGMPKERFSAEFPKEGPSILRIQQVVRGDSAAYFCASSPPNEGETQYFGPGTRLLVL.

CDR3 in DNA: TGTGCCAGCTCACGAGACAGGGCTGCTGAAGCTTTCTTT. As protein: CASSRDRAAEAFF. The chain combines TRBV18 with TRBJ1-1, with 7 bases matching TRBD1. CDR3 length: 13 amino acids. V lost 4 bases to trimming and J lost 6 bases; unmatched junction nucleotides: 5. Germline CDR1 KGHSH, CDR2 LQKENI.

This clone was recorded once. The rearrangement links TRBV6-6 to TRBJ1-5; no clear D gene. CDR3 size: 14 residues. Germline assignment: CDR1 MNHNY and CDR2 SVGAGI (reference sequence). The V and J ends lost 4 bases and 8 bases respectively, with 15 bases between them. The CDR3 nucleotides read TGTGCCAGCAGTTTGCGCGGCCCCCCGGAGCCCCAGCATTTT. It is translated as CASSLRGPPEPQHF.

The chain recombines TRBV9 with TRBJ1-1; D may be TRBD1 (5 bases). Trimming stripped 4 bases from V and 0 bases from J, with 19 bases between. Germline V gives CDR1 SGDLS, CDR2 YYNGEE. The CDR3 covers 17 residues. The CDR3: CASSPTGRSIMNTEAFF. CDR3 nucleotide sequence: TGTGCCAGCAGCCCCACAGGCCGATCGATCATGAACACTGAAGCTTTCTTT.

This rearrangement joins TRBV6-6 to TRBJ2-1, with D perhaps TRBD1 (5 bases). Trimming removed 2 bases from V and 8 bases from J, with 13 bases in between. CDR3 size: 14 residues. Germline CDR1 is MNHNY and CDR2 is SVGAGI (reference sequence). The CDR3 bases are TGTGCCAGCAGTTACGACAGCCTCATCGATGAGCAGTTCTTC. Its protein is CASSYDSLIDEQFF.

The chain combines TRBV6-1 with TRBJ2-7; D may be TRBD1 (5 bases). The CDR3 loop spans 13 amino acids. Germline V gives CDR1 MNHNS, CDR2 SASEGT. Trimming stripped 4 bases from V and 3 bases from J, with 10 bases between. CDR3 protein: CASSAQGYYEQYF. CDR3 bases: TGTGCCAGCAGTGCCCAGGGTTACTACGAGCAGTACTTC.